Below, one TCR beta chain is given with its context. The antigen it recognizes is unknown. No per-base quality is available; no much larger clone lies one base away. Deletion took 2 bases off V and 2 bases off J, with a span of 11 bases between the germline ends. The CDR3 holds 14 amino acids from the cysteine to the phenylalanine. Kept here is only the CDR3 DNA, which spans 42 bases and is read in frame from base 1. As encoded in the germline V gene, CDR1 is SGDLS while CDR2 is YYNGEE. The data belong to a study of blood T cell repertoires in COVID-19 (dated by TCRdb to 2018 to 2020). For context, the study as a whole: The collaborator samples originated in the United States, Italy and Spain and spanned the acute and convalescent phases of COVID-19. The prospective study material was composed of cDNA or gDNA derived from T cells, B-cell-depleted T cells, or PBMCs. The dataset comprised deeply sampled blood TCRbeta repertoires from subjects exposed to, actively infected with, or recovered from COVID-19. The repertoires were released in a freely available public database meant as a resource for research on the immune response to SARS-CoV-2. The samples were drawn from two sources: the first 160 participants of the ongoing ImmuneRACE study, and fewer than 1,500 subjects contributed by 6 global collaborators. A de-identified subject ID, COVID-19 status, age in years and sex were almost always included in the sample metadata. Where available, HLA class I and class II types were obtained from metadata supplied by the sample provider rather than from assay-based typing. Results and caveats for the whole study, not just this receptor: The amount of clinical and demographic metadata varied by source and participant and was provided uncurated.

The immunoSEQ Assay, a bias-controlled multiplex PCR, was used to amplify TCRbeta CDR3 regions from genomic DNA. Concerning the study's data processing: The number of nucleated cells in each sample was estimated from the amplification of reference gene primers within the assay. To quantify the absolute abundance of each unique TCRbeta CDR3 rearrangement, sequence reads were collapsed and filtered. For each sample, productive Simpson clonality was calculated as the square root of Simpson's diversity index across productive rearrangements. The table was pulled from immuneACCESS by TCRdb, which kept in-frame rearrangements only. Such tables lose some clones; where checked, under half of the loss comes from unresolved V genes, and the rest has no known cause. V and J calls plus clone size are reproduced from that table; the DNA served to infer D and trimming. Recorded for this sample are 290,000 or so clones; approximately 93% of them occurred a single time. The top ten clones comprise around 2.2% of the sample.

One collaborating source in Seattle enrolled patients during active infection and followed them longitudinally through the course of disease. Whole blood was collected in K2EDTA tubes by collaborating institutions according to the institutions' own protocols. For TCRbeta analysis, collaborators shipped samples in one of three forms: frozen whole blood, isolated PBMCs, or DNA extracted from either of those sample types. The chain is made from TRBV9 and TRBJ2-7; the D segment cannot be called with confidence. This TCR derives from a woman in her 30s with COVID-19, enrolled during active disease. Sequenced input: peripheral blood. CDR3 protein: CASSVSSGAYEQYF. Read as DNA, the sequence is TGTGCCAGCAGCGTTTCCAGTGGTGCCTACGAGCAGTACTTC. Extended through the reference TRBV9 and TRBJ2-7 proteins, this CDR3 yields the full variable domain: DSGVTQTPKHLITATGQRVTLRCSPRSGDLSVYWYQQSLDQGLQFLIQYYNGEERAKGNILERFSAQQFPDLHSELNLSSLELGDSALYFCASSVSSGAYEQYFGPGTRLTVT.